Described below is a single T cell receptor (beta chain) sequence and its context. This clonotype was seen ten or more times. The antigen this receptor binds is unknown. No much larger clone exists at a distance of one base, and base qualities are not known. cDNA was synthesized by template-switch 5'RACE using a primer carrying a 10-nucleotide random unique molecular identifier by which each TCR transcript was tagged. Over 180 million TCR-beta sequences, covering 15-18 subjects, were produced in each sequencing run. The RNeasy kit was used for extraction of total RNA. TCR-beta VDJ regions were amplified with primers for the TCR constant region and the 5'RACE anchor, using the KAPA Real-time Library Amplification kit. Sample indexes and Illumina adaptors were added in a first PCR, and a second PCR then increased library yield. The roughly 650 bp TCR product was size-selected on a 2% E-gel SizeSelection system after Ampure bead purification. Before pooling, library quality was checked on a Bioanalyzer, concentration was measured with Qubit, and libraries were quantified with the Kapa Library Quantification kit. Libraries were sequenced paired-end 2 x 150 bp on an Illumina HiSeq 2500. To increase sequence diversity, roughly 25-31% phiX was spiked into each library pool. Regarding the original processing steps: Quality-filtered reads were processed with the UMI-based MiGEC pipeline, which removed over 85% of raw TCR sequences during error correction. IMGT germline references were used for alignment of VDJ genes, and clonotypes were defined by a unique CDR3 amino acid sequence together with V-J genes. Clonal expansion, Shannon diversity and CDR3 relatedness were evaluated with VDJtools (CalcPairwiseDistances, ClusterSamples), while phylogenetic trees were built in CLCbio workbench. Clones with at least 8 unique UMIs were defined as expanded, with this threshold being based on coefficient-of-variation modelling across technical triplicates. The public reads were run again by TCRdb, first through fastp at Q25 and then through MiXCR, and only productive beta chains were kept. Rows are unified per CDR3 protein, each entry keeping the most common DNA and genes. The V and J calls reflect TCRdb's pipeline rather than the authors' work. For this sample the table gives around 52,000 distinct CDR3 sequences, of which about 5.8% were detected only once. Approximately 1.5% of the sample comes from the top ten.

CDR1 is given as SQVTM and CDR2 as ANQGSEA, both from the germline V gene. Trimming at the junction amounts to 3 bases on V and 4 bases on J, and the germline ends lie 27 bases apart. Counted from cysteine to phenylalanine, this CDR3 has 18 amino acids. Solely the CDR3 DNA is kept, with 54 bases framed from the first base. TCR libraries for sorted subsets were made from some 1 million sorted CD4+ or CD8+ T cells. The multiple sclerosis patients were enrolled in a US clinical protocol that evaluated disease progression with magnetic resonance imaging. PBMCs were separated from peripheral blood using Ficoll-Hypaque density gradient centrifugation and then cryopreserved in liquid nitrogen. The study also sequenced paired sorted CD4+ and CD8+ subsets from healthy controls, HAM/TSP patients and MS patients. The sample comes from a study of neurological immune-mediated disorders (dated by TCRdb to 2018 to 2020). Looking at the study overall: Of the approximately 34 multiple sclerosis patients, approximately 31 had relapsing-remitting MS and 3 had secondary progressive MS. Peripheral blood TCR-beta repertoires from HTLV-I-associated myelopathy (HAM/TSP) patients, multiple sclerosis patients and healthy controls were compared by UMI-based sequencing. The 106 TCR-beta libraries included longitudinal samples, technical triplicates and paired sorted CD4+ and CD8+ T-cell subsets alongside PBMC samples. Of the 65 to 70 subjects in the cohort, about 14 were HAM/TSP patients, some 35 were multiple sclerosis patients, and 20 were healthy controls. Broader findings and caveats from the paper: Phylogenetic analysis grouped repertoires from 18 of 34 MS patients into a cluster of related CDR3 sequences, suggesting a possible repertoire-level signature. TCR clonal expansion was highest in HAM/TSP patients and lowest in MS patients, with MS patients falling below even healthy controls. Expanded clones from different subjects shared no identical CDR3 amino acid sequences, which suggests that TCR-beta repertoires were private in all groups. The MS cluster showed no association with clinical or MRI features, and the authors stated that larger cohorts are needed.

The rearrangement combines TRBV29-1 with TRBJ2-5; TRBD2 could be the D gene, as 6 bases match. The sequence was obtained from a woman between 18 and 29 years old with multiple sclerosis. What was sequenced was CD4+ T cells from blood. The CDR3 corresponds to CSVEYRGSRTLGGETQYF. The nucleotide sequence is given as TGCAGCGTTGAGTATCGTGGTAGCAGGACATTGGGGGGAGAGACCCAGTACTTC.